What follows is one T cell receptor (beta chain) and its context. These data belong to a study of blood T cell repertoires in COVID-19. Across the study: T cells, B-cell-depleted T cells, or PBMCs provided the cDNA or gDNA that served as material.

Germline V gene sequence: CDR1 SGDLS, CDR2 YYNGEE. The CDR3 runs to 13 residues. Trimming removed 0 bases at V and 6 bases at J, with 9 bases between. Some clones are missing from TCRdb's copy, which holds only in-frame ones; the method was immunoSEQ multiplex PCR. The sample includes about 480,000 clones, approximately 90% of them seen just once. The material sequenced was peripheral blood. V and J are TRBV9 and TRBJ1-2, with D possibly TRBD1 on 5 matching bases. The sequence was collected from a woman between 25 and 40 years old with acute or convalescent COVID-19. For the CDR3, the DNA is TGTGCCAGCAGCGTAGGACCGGGGGATGGCTACACCTTC. Translated: CASSVGPGDGYTF.